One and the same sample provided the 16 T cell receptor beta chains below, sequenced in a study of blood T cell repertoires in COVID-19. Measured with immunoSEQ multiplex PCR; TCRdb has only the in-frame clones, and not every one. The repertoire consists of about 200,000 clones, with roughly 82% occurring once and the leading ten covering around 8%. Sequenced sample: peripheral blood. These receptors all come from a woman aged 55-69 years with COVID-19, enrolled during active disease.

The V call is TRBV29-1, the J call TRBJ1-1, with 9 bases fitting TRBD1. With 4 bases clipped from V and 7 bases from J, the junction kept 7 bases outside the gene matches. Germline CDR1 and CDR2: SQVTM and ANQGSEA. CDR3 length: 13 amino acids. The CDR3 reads CSVVTGGFGEAFF. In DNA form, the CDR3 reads TGCAGCGTTGTTACAGGGGGCTTTGGTGAAGCTTTCTTT. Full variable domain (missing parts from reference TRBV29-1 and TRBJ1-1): SAVISQKPSRDICQRGTSLTIQCQVDSQVTMMFWYRQQPGQSLTLIATANQGSEATYESGFVIDKFPISRPNLTFSTLTVSNMSPEDSSIYLCSVVTGGFGEAFFGQGTRLTVV.

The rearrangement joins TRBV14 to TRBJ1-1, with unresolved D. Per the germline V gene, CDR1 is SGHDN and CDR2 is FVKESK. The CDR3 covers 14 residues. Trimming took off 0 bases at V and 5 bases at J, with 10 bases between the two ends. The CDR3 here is CASSQDRGLTEAFF. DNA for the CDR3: TGTGCCAGCAGCCAAGACAGAGGGCTGACTGAAGCTTTCTTT.

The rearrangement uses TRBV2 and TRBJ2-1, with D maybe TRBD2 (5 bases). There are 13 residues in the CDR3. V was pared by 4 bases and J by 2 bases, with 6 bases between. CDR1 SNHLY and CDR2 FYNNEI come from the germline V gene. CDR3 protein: CASSGGAYNEQFF. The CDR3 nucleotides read TGTGCCAGCAGTGGGGGAGCCTACAATGAGCAGTTCTTC.

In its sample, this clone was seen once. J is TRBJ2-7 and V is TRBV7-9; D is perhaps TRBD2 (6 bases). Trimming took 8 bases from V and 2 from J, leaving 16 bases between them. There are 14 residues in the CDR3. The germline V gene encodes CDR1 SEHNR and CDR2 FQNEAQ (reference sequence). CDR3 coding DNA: TGTGCCAGCGGTACGTTGGGAGGAACCTACGAGCAGTACTTC. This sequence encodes CASGTLGGTYEQYF.

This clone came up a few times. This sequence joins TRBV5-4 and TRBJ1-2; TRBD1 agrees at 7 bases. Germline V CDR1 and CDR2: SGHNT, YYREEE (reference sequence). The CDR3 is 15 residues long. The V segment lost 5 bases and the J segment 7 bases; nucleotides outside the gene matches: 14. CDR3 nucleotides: TGTGCCAGCAGGGCGGGGCATAGGGGGCAGATTGGCTACACCTTC. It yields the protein CASRAGHRGQIGYTF.

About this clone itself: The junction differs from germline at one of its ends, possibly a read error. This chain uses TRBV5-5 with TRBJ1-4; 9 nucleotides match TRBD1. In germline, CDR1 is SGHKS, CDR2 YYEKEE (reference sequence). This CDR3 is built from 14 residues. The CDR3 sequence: CASTLGQGGEKLFF. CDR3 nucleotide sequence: TGTGCCAGCACCTTGGGACAGGGTGGTGAAAAACTGTTTTTT.

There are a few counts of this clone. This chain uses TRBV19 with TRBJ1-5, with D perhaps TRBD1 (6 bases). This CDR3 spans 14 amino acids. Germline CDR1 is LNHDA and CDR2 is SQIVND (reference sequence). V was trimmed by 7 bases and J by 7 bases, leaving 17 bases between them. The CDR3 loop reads CASTSNTGKQPQHF. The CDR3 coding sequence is TGTGCCAGTACCTCTAATACAGGGAAACAGCCCCAGCATTTT.

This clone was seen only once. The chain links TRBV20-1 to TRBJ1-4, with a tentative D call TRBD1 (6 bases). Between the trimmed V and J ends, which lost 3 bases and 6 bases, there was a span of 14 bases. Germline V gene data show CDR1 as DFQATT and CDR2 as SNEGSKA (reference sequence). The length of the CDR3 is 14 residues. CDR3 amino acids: CSASGQGLYEKLFF. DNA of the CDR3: TGCAGTGCTAGTGGGCAGGGGCTTTATGAAAAACTGTTTTTT.

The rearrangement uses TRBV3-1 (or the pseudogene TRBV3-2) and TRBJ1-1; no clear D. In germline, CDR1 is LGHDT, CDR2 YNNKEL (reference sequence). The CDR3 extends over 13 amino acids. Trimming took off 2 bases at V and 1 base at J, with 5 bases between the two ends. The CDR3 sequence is CASSQLQNTEAFF. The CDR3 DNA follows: TGTGCCAGCAGCCAATTACAGAACACTGAAGCTTTCTTT.

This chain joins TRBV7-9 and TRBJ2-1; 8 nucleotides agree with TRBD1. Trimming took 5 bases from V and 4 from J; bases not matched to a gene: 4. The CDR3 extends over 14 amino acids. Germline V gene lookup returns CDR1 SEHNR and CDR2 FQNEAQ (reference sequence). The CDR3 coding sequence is TGTGCCAGCAGCCCCGGGACAGGTTACAATGAGCAGTTCTTC. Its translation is CASSPGTGYNEQFF. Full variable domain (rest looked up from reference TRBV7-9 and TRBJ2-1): DTGVSQNPRHKITKRGQNVTFRCDPISEHNRLYWYRQTLGQGPEFLTYFQNEAQLEKSRLLSDRFSAERPKGSFSTLEIQRTEQGDSAMYLCASSPGTGYNEQFFGPGTRLTVL.

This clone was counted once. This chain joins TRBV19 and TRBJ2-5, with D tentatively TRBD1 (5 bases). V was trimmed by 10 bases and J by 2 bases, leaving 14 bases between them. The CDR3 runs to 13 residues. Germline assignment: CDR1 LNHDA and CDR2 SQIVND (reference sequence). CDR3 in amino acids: CATEGAGQETQYF. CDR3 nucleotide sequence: TGTGCCACCGAAGGGGCAGGACAAGAGACCCAGTACTTC.

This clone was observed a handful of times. As DNA, the CDR3 is TGTGCCAGCAGCCGGTTGGGGCAGGGCGGAACTGAAGCTTTCTTT. It encodes CASSRLGQGGTEAFF. V usage is TRBV5-6 and J usage is TRBJ1-1; D is possibly TRBD1 (5 bases). Trimming left V 4 bases short and J 5 bases short, with 18 bases between. CDR3 length: 15 residues. Germline V gives CDR1 SGHDT, CDR2 YYEEEE.

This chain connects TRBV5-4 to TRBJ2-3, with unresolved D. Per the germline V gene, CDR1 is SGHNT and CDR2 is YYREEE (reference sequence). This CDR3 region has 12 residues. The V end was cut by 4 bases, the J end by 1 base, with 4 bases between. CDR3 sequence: CASSVGTDTQYF. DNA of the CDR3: TGTGCCAGCAGCGTAGGCACAGATACGCAGTATTTT.

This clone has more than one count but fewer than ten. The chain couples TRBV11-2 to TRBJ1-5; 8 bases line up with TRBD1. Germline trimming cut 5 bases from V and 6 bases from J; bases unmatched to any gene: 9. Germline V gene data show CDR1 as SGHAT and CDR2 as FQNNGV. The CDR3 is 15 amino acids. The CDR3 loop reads CASSAGAGTGQPQHF. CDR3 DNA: TGTGCCAGCAGCGCGGGCGCAGGGACAGGTCAGCCCCAGCATTTT.

The CDR3 region is CASSQDLSTDTQYF. The DNA for the CDR3 is TGTGCCAGCAGCCAAGATCTGTCCACAGATACGCAGTATTTT. This rearrangement joins TRBV3-1 (or the pseudogene TRBV3-2) to TRBJ2-3; D gene unclear. Germline CDR1 LGHDT, CDR2 YNNKEL (reference sequence). CDR3 length equals 14 residues. The V end was cut by 0 bases, the J end by 2 bases, with 6 bases between.

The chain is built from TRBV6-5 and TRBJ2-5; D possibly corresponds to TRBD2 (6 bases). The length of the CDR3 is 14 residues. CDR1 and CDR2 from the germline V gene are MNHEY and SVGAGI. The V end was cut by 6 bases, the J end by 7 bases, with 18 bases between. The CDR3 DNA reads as TGTGCCAGCAGGCCGGGACTCGCCGTTGGGACCCAGTACTTC. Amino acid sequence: CASRPGLAVGTQYF.